This T cell receptor (beta chain) was profiled in a study of T cell responses to AZD1222 COVID-19 vaccine. Trimming removed 1 base at V and 0 bases at J, with 6 bases between. The CDR3 is 14 residues long. Germline loops: CDR1 KGHSH, CDR2 LQKENI. Clones were sequenced by immunoSEQ multiplex PCR, and TCRdb holds only the in-frame ones, with some missing. This table holds 140,000 to 150,000 clones, roughly 90% found once. About this clone: Other DNA sequences in this specimen translate into the identical CDR3.

The source material was peripheral blood, sampled 28 days after the second AZD1222 dose. The TCR originated in an adult who received the AZD1222 COVID-19 vaccine. The chain recombines TRBV18 with TRBJ1-2, with D perhaps matching TRBD1 (6 bases). This chain's CDR3 is CASSPQGANYGYTF. The CDR3 DNA reads TGTGCCAGCTCACCACAGGGGGCTAACTATGGCTACACCTTC.